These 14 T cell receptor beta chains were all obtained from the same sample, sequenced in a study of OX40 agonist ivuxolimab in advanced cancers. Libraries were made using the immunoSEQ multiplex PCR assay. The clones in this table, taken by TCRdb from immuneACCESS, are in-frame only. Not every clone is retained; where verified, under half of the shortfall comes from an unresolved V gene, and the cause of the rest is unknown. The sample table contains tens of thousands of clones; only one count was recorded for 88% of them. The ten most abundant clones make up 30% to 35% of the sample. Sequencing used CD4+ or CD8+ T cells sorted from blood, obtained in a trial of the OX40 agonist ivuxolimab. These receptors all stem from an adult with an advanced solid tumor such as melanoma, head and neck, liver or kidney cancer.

The CDR3 protein is CASSTGYFQLTDTQYF. The DNA of the CDR3 is TGTGCCAGCAGCACGGGTTACTTCCAATTAACAGATACGCAGTATTTT. V and J are TRBV7-8 and TRBJ2-3; D gene unclear. Germline V gives CDR1 SGHVS, CDR2 FQNEAQ. CDR3 size: 16 residues. Deletions cut 5 bases from V and 3 bases from J, with 18 bases between.

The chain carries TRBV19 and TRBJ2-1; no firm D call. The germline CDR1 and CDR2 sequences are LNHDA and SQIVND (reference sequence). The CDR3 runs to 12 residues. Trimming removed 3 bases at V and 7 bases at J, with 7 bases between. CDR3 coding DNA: TGTGCCAGTAGTATTCCGGAAAATGAGCAGTTCTTC. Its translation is CASSIPENEQFF.

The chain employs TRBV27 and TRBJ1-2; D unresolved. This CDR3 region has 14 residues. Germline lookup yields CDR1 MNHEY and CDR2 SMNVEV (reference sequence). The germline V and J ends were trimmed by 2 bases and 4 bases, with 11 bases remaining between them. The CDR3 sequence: CASSLKSGIYGYTF. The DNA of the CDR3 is TGTGCCAGCAGTTTAAAATCCGGGATCTATGGCTACACCTTC.

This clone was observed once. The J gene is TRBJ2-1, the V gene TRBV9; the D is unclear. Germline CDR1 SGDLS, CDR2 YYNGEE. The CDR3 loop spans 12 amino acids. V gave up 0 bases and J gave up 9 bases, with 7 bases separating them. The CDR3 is CASSVDVGEQFF. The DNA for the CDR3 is TGTGCCAGCAGCGTAGACGTAGGTGAGCAGTTCTTC.

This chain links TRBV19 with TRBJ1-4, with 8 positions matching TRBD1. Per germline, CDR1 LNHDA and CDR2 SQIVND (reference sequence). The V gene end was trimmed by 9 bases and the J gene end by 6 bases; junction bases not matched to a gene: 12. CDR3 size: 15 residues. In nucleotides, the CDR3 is TGTGCCAGCAGGGCCCAGGGGGCGAGGGATGAAAAACTGTTTTTT. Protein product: CASRAQGARDEKLFF.

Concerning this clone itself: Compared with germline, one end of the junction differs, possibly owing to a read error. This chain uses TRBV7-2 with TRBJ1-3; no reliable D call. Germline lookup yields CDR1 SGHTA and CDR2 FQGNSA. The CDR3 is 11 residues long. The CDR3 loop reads CASASGPVPDF. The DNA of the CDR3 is TGTGCCAGCGCCTCGGGCCCCGTTCCGGATTTT.

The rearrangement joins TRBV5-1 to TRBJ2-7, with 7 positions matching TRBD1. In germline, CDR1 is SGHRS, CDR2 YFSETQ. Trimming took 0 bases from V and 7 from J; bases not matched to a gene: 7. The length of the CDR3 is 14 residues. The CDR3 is CASSLGAQGLEQYF. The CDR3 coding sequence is TGCGCCAGCAGCTTGGGGGCACAGGGGCTTGAGCAGTACTTC.

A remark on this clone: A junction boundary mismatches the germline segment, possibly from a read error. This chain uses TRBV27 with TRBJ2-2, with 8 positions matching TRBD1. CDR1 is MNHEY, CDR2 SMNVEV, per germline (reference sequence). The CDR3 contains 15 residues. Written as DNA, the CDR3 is TGTGCCAGCAGTTTTTCCCAGGGGGCGGGCGGGAAGCTGTTTTTT. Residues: CASSFSQGAGGKLFF.

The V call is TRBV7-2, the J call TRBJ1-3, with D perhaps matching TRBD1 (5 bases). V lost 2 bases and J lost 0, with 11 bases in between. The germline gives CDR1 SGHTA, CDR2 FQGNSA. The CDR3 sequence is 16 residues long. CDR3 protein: CASSLQGSISGNTIYF. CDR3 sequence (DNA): TGTGCCAGCAGCTTACAGGGCTCAATCTCTGGAAACACCATATATTTT.

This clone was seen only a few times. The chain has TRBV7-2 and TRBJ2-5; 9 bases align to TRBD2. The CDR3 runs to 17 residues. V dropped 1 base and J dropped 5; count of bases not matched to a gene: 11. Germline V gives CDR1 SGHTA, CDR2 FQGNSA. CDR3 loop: CASSLGGGSGRRETQYF. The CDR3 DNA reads TGTGCCAGCAGCTTAGGAGGGGGTAGCGGGAGACGGGAGACCCAGTACTTC.

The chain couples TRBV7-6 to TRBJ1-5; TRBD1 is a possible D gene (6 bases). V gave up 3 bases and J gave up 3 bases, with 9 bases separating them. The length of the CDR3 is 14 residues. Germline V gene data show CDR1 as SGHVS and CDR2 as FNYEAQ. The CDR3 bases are TGTGCCAGCAGCTTCCCGGGGGCCAATCAGCCCCAGCATTTT. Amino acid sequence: CASSFPGANQPQHF. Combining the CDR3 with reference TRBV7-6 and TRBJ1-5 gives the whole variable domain GAGVSQSPRYKVTKRGQDVALRCDPISGHVSLYWYRQALGQGPEFLTYFNYEAQQDKSGLPNDRFSAERPEGSISTLTIQRTEQRDSAMYRCASSFPGANQPQHFGDGTRLSIL.

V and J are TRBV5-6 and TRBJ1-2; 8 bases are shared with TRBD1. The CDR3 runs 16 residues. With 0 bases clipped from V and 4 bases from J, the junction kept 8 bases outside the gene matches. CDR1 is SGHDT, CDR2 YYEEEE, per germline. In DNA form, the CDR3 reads TGTGCCAGCAGCTTGGGTGCAGGGGGCTGGATCTATGGCTACACCTTC. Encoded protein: CASSLGAGGWIYGYTF.

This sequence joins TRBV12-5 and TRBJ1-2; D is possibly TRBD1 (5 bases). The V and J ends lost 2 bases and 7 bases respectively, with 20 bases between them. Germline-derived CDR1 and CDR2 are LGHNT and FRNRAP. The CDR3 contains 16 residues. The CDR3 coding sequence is TGTGCTAGTGGTTTGCTCGAGGGACTGCGGCGGCGTGGCTACACCTTC. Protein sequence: CASGLLEGLRRRGYTF. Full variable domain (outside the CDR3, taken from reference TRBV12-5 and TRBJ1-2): DARVTQTPRHKVTEMGQEVTMRCQPILGHNTVFWYRQTMMQGLELLAYFRNRAPLDDSGMPKDRFSAEMPDATLATLKIQPSEPRDSAVYFCASGLLEGLRRRGYTFGSGTRLTVV.

In DNA form, the CDR3 reads TGTGCCAGCAGCCCGCCTCCCACCGGGACTAGCGGGAGGACCTACGAGCAGTACTTC. It encodes CASSPPPTGTSGRTYEQYF. This chain links TRBV14 with TRBJ2-7, with 15 bases matching TRBD2. Per germline, CDR1 SGHDN and CDR2 FVKESK. There are 19 residues in the CDR3. V was clipped by 4 bases and J by 2 bases; unmatched bases: 12. Full variable domain (rest looked up from reference TRBV14 and TRBJ2-7): EAGVTQFPSHSVIEKGQTVTLRCDPISGHDNLYWYRRVMGKEIKFLLHFVKESKQDESGMPNNRFLAERTGGTYSTLKVQPAELEDSGVYFCASSPPPTGTSGRTYEQYFGPGTRLTVT.